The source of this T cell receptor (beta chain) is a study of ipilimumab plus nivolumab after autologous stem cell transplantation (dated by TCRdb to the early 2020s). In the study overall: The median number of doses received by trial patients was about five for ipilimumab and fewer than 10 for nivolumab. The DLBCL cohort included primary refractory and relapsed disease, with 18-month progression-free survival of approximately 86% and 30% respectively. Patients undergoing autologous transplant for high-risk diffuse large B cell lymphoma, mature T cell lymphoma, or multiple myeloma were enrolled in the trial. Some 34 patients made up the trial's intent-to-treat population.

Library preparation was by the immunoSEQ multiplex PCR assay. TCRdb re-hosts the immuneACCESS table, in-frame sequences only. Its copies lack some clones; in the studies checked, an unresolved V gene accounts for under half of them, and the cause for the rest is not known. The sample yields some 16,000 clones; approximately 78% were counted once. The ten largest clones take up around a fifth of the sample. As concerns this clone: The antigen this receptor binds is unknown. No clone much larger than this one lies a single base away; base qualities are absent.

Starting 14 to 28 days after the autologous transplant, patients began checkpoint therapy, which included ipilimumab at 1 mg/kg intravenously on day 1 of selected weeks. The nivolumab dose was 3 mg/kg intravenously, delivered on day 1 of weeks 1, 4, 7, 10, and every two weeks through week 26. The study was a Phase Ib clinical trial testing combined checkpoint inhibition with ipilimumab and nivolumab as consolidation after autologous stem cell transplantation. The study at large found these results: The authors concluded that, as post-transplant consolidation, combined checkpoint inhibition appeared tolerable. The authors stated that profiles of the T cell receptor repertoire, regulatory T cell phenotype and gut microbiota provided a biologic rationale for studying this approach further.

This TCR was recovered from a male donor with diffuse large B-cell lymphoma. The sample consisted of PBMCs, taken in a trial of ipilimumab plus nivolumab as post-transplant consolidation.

The CDR3 reads CASTQPSSGANVLTF. The nucleotide sequence reads TGTGCCAGCACCCAGCCTTCCTCTGGGGCCAACGTCCTGACTTTC. The chain was built from TRBV2 and TRBJ2-6, with the D gene not confidently named. V is shortened by 7 bases, J by 0 bases, and the region joining them spans 10 bases. The CDR1 and CDR2 encoded by the germline V gene are SNHLY and FYNNEI. Including cysteine and phenylalanine, the CDR3 has 15 amino acids. Only the CDR3 portion is preserved as DNA: 45 bases, with reading frame beginning at the first base.